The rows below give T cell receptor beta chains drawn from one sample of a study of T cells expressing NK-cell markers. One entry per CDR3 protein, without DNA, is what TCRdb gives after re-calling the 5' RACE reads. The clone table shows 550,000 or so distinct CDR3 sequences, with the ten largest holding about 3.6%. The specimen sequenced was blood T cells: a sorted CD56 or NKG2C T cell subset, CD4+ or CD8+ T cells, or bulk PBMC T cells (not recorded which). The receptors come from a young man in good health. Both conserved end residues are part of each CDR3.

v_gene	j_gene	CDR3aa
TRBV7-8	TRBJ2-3	CASSPFVRAGPASTDTQYF
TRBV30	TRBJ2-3	CALSLRTDTQYF
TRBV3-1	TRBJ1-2	CASSQGSVYGYTF
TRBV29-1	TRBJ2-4	CSVEQGIAKNIQYF
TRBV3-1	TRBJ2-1	CASSRWTSGSLNEQFF
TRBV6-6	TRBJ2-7	CASDGASSYEQYF
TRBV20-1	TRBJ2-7	CSAHPGTGSHEQYF
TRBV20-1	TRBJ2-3	CSALIISGRTDTQYF
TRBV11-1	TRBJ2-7	CASSLSPLAGDYEQYF
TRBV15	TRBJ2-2	CATSNLGQLNTGELFF
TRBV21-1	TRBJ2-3	CASSKAGQGGFQYF
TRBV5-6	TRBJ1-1	CASSLPRDSKDMNTEAFF
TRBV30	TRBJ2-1	CAWSPLEVTQFF
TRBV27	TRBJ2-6	CASSLLGAGANVLTF
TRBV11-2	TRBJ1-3	CASSPLTGNTIYF
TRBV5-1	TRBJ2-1	CASSSLAGNEQFF
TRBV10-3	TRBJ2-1	CAILTDRGQHEQFF